The 5 T cell receptor beta chains below come from one sample, sequenced in a study of T cell changes during pregnancy in multiple sclerosis. The protocol was immunoSEQ multiplex PCR, while the TCRdb copy is restricted to in-frame clones and leaves out a portion. The table has approximately 50,000 clones, approximately 92% seen once. The specimen comprised CD4+ T cells from peripheral blood mononuclear cells, sampled in the third trimester of pregnancy. All receptors come from a female donor with multiple sclerosis, enrolled in a pregnancy study.

V and J are TRBV19 and TRBJ2-2; 8 bases line up with TRBD2. The CDR3 extends over 15 amino acids. The V gene end was trimmed by 3 bases and the J gene end by 2 bases; junction bases not matched to a gene: 2. In germline, CDR1 is LNHDA, CDR2 SQIVND (reference sequence). The CDR3 region has the DNA TGTGCCAGTAGTATGCTAGCGGGCAACACCGGGGAGCTGTTTTTT. Amino acid sequence: CASSMLAGNTGELFF.

The chain carries TRBV5-1 and TRBJ2-1; TRBD2 agrees at 10 bases. V lost 9 bases and J lost 5; bases outside the gene matches: 5. Germline V gene sequence: CDR1 SGHRS, CDR2 YFSETQ. The CDR3 length is 13 residues. This CDR3 is CATRAGGDNEQFF. The DNA for the CDR3 is TGCGCCACAAGAGCGGGAGGGGACAATGAGCAGTTCTTC.

Comments on this clone: Germline and junction disagree at one end, which may indicate a read error. The chain carries TRBV7-7 and TRBJ2-3; 13 bases fit TRBD2. Per germline, CDR1 SSHAT and CDR2 FNYEAQ (reference sequence). The length of the CDR3 is 16 residues. CDR3 in DNA: TGTGCTAGCAGCCAGGGACTAGCGGGGAGCACAGATACGCAGTATTTT. It specifies CASSQGLAGSTDTQYF.

The chain has TRBV7-3 and TRBJ2-3; tentative D call: TRBD2 (6 bases). The germline V and J ends were trimmed by 7 bases and 3 bases, with 17 bases remaining between them. Germline V lookup: CDR1 SGHTA, CDR2 FQGTGA. The CDR3 covers 15 residues. The CDR3 DNA follows: TGTGCCAGCACCCCTCCGGGAGTTGGAACAGATACGCAGTATTTT. Protein sequence: CASTPPGVGTDTQYF.

This chain connects TRBV5-1 to TRBJ1-5; possibly TRBD1 for D (5 bases). V shed 4 bases and J shed 4 bases, with 9 bases lying between them. CDR1 is SGHRS, CDR2 YFSETQ, per germline. CDR3 length equals 13 residues. The CDR3 sequence: CASSVGGNQPQHF. CDR3 bases: TGCGCCAGCAGCGTCGGGGGGAATCAGCCCCAGCATTTT.